This TCR beta chain was sequenced during a study of OX40 agonist ivuxolimab in advanced cancers. Study at large: Every 2 weeks, patients got intravenous ivuxolimab at one of six dose levels (0.01-10 mg/kg). Those enrolled were 82.7% male, with a mean age of around 58 years and ages from 23 to 79. Participants could have had prior anti-PD-1, anti-PD-L1 or anti-CTLA-4 therapy, and approximately 40% had some. Partial responses occurred in Three dose-escalation patients, one with hepatocellular carcinoma and two with cutaneous melanoma.

Libraries were prepared by immunoSEQ multiplex PCR; TCRdb keeps only in-frame clonotypes and omits some of them. Of 57,000 or so clones listed, roughly 93% were seen once; the top ten hold 18%. V lost 0 bases and J 4 bases, leaving 7 bases between the germline ends. Germline-derived CDR1 and CDR2 are SGHNT and YYREEE (reference sequence). The CDR3 totals 13 residues. The TCR was taken from an adult with an advanced solid tumor such as melanoma, head and neck, liver or kidney cancer. The gene calls are TRBV5-4 and TRBJ1-2, with no clear D. This specimen consisted of CD4+ or CD8+ T cells sorted from blood, obtained in a trial of the OX40 agonist ivuxolimab. CDR3 in amino acids: CASSLGPSYGYTF. CDR3 sequence (DNA): TGTGCCAGCAGCTTGGGACCAAGCTATGGCTACACCTTC.